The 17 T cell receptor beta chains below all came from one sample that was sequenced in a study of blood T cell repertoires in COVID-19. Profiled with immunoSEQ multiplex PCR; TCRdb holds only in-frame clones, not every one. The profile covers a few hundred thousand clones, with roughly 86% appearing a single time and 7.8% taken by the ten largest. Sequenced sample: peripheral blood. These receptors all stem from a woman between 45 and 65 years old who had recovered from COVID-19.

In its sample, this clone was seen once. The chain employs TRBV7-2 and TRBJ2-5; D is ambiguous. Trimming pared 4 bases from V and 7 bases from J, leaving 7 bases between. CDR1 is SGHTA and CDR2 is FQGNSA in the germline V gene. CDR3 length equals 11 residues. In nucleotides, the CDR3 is TGTGCCAGCAGCTCCGCCAGGACCCAGTACTTC. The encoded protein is CASSSARTQYF.

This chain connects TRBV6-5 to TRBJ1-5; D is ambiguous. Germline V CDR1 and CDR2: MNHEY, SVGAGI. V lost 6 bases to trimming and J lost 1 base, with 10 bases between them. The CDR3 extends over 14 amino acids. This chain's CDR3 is CASRQTASNQPQHF. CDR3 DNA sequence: TGTGCCAGCAGACAGACGGCGAGCAATCAGCCCCAGCATTTT.

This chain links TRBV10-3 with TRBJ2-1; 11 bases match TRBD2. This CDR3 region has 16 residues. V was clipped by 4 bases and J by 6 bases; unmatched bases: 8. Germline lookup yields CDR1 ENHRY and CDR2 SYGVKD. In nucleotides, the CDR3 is TGTGCCATCAGTGGTCTACTAGCGGGAGACGTCAATGAGCAGTTCTTC. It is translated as CAISGLLAGDVNEQFF.

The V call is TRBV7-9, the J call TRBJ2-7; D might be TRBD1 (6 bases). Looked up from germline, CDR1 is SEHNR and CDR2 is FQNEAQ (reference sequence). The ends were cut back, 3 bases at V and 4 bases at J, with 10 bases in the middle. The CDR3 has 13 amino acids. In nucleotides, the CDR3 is TGTGCCAGCAGCTTCGGACAGAGGTACGAGCAGTACTTC. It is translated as CASSFGQRYEQYF.

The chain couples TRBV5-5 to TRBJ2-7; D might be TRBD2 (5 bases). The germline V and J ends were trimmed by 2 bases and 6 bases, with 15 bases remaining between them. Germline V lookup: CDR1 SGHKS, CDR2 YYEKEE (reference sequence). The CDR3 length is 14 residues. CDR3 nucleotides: TGTGCCAGCAGCTTTTTATTGGCCCTAGCCGAGCAGTACTTC. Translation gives CASSFLLALAEQYF.

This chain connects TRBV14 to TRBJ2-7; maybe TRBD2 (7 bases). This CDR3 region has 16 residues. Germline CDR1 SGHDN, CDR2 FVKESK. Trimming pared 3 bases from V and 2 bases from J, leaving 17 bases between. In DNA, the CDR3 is TGTGCCAGCAGCCAGAGGGGGGGCAGGAAGACCTACGAGCAGTACTTC. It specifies CASSQRGGRKTYEQYF. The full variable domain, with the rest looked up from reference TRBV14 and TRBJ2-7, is EAGVTQFPSHSVIEKGQTVTLRCDPISGHDNLYWYRRVMGKEIKFLLHFVKESKQDESGMPNNRFLAERTGGTYSTLKVQPAELEDSGVYFCASSQRGGRKTYEQYFGPGTRLTVT.

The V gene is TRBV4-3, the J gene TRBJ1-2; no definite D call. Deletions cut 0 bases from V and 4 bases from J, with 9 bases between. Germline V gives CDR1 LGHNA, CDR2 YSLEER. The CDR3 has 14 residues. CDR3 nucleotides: TGCGCCAGCAGCCAAGATCCTGAGTTCTATGGCTACACCTTC. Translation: CASSQDPEFYGYTF.

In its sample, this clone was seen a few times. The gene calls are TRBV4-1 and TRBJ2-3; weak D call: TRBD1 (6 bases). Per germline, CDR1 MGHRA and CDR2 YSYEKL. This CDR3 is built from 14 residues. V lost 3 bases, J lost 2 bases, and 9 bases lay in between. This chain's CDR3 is CASSQAGDTDTQYF. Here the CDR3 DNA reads TGCGCCAGCAGCCAGGCAGGGGACACAGATACGCAGTATTTT.

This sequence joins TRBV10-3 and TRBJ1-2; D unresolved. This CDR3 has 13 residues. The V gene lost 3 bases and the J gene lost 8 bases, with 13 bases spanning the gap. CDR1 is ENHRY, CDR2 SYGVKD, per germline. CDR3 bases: TGTGCCATCAGTGACCCGGCGCGGGTGGGCTACACCTTC. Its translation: CAISDPARVGYTF.

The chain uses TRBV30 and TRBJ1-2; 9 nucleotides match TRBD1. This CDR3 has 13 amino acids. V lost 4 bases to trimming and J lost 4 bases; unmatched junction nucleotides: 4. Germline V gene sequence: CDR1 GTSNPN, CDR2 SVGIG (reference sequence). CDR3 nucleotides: TGTGCCTGGACTCAGACAGGGGGCTATGGCTACACCTTC. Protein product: CAWTQTGGYGYTF.

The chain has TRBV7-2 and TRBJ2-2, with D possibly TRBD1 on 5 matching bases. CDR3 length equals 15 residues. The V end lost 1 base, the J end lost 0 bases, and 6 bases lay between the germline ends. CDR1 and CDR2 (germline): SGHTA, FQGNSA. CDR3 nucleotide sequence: TGTGCCAGCAGCTTAGAGGGGTCGAACACCGGGGAGCTGTTTTTT. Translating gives CASSLEGSNTGELFF.

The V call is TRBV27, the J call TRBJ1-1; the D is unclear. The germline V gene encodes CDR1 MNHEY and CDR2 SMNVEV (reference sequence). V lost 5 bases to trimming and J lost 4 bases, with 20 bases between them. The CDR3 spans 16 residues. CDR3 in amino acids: CASSPRPSLGSTEAFF. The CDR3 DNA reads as TGTGCCAGCAGTCCACGGCCCAGTTTGGGGAGCACTGAAGCTTTCTTT.

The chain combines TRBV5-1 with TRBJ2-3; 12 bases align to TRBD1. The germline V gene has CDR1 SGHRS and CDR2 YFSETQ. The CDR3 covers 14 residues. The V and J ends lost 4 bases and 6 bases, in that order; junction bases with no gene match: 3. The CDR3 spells CASSQGQGADTQYF. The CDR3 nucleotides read TGCGCCAGCAGCCAGGGACAGGGGGCTGATACGCAGTATTTT. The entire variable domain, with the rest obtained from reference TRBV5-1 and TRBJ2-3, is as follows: KAGVTQTPRYLIKTRGQQVTLSCSPISGHRSVSWYQQTPGQGLQFLFEYFSETQRNKGNFPGRFSGRQFSNSRSEMNVSTLELGDSALYLCASSQGQGADTQYFGPGTRLTVL.

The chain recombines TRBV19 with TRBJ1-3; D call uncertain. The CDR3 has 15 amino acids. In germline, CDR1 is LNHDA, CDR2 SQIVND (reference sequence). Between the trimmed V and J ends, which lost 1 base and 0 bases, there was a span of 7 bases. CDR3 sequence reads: CASSIVQNSGNTIYF. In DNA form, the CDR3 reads TGTGCCAGTAGTATAGTGCAGAACTCTGGAAACACCATATATTTT.

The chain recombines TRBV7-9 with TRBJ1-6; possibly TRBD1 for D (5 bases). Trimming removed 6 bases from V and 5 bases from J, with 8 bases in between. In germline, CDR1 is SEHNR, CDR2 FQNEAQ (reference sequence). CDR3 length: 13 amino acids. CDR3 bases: TGTGCCAGCAGTCCGACAGATAATTCACCCCTCCACTTT. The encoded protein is CASSPTDNSPLHF.

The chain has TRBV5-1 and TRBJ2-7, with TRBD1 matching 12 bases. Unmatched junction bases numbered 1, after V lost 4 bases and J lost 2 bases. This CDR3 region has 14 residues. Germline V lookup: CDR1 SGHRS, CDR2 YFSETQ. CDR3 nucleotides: TGCGCCAGCAGCAGGGACAGGGGGCCCTACGAGCAGTACTTC. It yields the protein CASSRDRGPYEQYF.

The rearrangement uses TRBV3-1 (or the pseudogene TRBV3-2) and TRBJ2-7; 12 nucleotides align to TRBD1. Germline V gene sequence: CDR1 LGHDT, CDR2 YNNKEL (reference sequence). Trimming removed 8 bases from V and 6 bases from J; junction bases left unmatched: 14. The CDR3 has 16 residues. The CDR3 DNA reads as TGTGCCAGCGCCCCTCATACGGGGACAGGGGGCGGCGAGCAGTACTTC. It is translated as CASAPHTGTGGGEQYF.